This TCR beta chain was sequenced in a study of blood T cell repertoires in COVID-19. Across the whole study: There were acute and convalescent COVID-19 samples, and they came from the United States, Italy and Spain. Nucleic acid was either cDNA or gDNA, and it came from T cells, B-cell-depleted T cells, or PBMCs.

Study processing details: Reference gene primer amplification yielded estimated nucleated cell counts. Measured with immunoSEQ multiplex PCR; TCRdb has only the in-frame clones, and not every one. V and J calls and clone size follow that table, whereas D and trimming were derived from the DNA. The sample contains tens of thousands of clones, 70% to 80% of which appear only once. The V end was cut by 6 bases, the J end by 0 bases, with 14 bases between. The CDR3 contains 15 residues. Germline values: CDR1 KGHSH, CDR2 LQKENI. This clone was picked up one time. This chain joins TRBV18 and TRBJ1-1; D remains unclear. Input material: peripheral blood. The sequence came from a man between 70 and 80 years old with COVID-19, enrolled during active disease. The CDR3 sequence is CASSPLESMNTEAFF. Here the CDR3 DNA reads TGTGCCAGCTCCCCCCTAGAATCCATGAACACTGAAGCTTTCTTT.